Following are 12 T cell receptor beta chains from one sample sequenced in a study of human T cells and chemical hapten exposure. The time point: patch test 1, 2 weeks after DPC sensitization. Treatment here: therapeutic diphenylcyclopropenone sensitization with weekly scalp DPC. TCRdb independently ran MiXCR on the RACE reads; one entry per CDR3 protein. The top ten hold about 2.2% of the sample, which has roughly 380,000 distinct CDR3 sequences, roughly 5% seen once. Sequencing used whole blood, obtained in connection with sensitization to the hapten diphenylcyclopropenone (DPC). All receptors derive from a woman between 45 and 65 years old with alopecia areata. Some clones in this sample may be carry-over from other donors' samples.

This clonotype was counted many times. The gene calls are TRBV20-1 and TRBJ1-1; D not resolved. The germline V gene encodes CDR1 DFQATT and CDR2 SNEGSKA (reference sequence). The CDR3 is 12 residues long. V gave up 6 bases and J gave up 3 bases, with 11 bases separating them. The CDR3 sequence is CSADDGDTEAFF. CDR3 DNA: TGCAGTGCAGACGACGGGGACACTGAAGCTTTCTTT.

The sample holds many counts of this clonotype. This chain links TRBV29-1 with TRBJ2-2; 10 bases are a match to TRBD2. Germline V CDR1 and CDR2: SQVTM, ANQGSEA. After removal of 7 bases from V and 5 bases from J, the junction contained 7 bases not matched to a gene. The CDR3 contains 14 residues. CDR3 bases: TGCAGCGCTTCTAGCGGGAGTGGTACCGGGGAGCTGTTTTTT. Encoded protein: CSASSGSGTGELFF.

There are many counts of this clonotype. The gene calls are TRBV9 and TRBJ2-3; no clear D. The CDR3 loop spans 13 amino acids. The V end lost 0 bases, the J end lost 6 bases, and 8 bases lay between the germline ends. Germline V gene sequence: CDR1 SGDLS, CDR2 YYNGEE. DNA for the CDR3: TGTGCCAGCAGCGTAGCCTTACAGGATACGCAGTATTTT. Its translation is CASSVALQDTQYF. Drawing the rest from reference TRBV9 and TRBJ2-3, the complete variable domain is DSGVTQTPKHLITATGQRVTLRCSPRSGDLSVYWYQQSLDQGLQFLIQYYNGEERAKGNILERFSAQQFPDLHSELNLSSLELGDSALYFCASSVALQDTQYFGPGTRLTVL.

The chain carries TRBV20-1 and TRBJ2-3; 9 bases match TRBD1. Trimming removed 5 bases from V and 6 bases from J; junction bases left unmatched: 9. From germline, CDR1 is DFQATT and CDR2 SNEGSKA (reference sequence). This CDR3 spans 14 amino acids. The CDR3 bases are TGCAGTGCTCCCGGGACAGGGAGTTCTGATACGCAGTATTTT. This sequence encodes CSAPGTGSSDTQYF.

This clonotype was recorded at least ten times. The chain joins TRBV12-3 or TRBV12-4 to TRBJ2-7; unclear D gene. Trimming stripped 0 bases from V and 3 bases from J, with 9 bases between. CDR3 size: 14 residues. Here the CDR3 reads CASSLAPGGYEQYF. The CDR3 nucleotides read TGTGCCAGCAGTTTAGCCCCGGGCGGCTACGAGCAGTACTTC.

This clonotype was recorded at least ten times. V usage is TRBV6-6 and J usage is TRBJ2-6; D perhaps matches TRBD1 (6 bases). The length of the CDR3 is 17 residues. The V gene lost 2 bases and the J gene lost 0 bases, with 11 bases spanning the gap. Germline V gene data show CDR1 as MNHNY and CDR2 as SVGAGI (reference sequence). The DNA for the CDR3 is TGTGCCAGCAGTTACCCAGGGGCTGGCTCTGGGGCCAACGTCCTGACTTTC. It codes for CASSYPGAGSGANVLTF.

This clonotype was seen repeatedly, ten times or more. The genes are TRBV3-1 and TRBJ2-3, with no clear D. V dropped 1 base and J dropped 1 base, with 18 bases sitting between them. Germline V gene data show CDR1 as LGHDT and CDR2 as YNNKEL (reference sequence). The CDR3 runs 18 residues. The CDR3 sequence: CASSQAAVRLSGTDTQYF. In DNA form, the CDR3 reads TGTGCCAGCAGCCAAGCGGCGGTCCGGCTCTCAGGCACAGATACGCAGTATTTT.

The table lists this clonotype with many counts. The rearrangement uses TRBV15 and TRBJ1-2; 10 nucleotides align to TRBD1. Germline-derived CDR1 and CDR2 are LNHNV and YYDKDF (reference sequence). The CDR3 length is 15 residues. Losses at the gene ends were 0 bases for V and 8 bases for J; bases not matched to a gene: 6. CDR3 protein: CATSRDRDRGGGYTF. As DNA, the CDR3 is TGTGCCACCAGCAGAGATAGGGACAGGGGAGGCGGCTACACCTTC.

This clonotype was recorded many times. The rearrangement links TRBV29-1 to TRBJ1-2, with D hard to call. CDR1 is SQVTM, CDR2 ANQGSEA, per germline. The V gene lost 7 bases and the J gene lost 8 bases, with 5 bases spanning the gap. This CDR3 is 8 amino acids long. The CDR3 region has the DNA TGCAGCGGGGGAGGCTACACCTTC. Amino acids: CSGGGYTF.

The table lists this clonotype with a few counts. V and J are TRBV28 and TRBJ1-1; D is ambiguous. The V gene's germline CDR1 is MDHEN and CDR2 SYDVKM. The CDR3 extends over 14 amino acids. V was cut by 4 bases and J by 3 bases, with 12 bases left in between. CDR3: CASSSPTLDTEAFF. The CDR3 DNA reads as TGTGCCAGCAGTTCCCCGACGCTGGACACTGAAGCTTTCTTT.

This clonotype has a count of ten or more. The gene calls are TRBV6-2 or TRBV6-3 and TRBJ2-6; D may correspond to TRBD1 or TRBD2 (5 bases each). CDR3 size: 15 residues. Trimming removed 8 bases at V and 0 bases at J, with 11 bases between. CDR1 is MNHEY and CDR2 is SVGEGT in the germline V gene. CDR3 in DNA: TGTGCCAGCTCTGGGGGAAGCTCTGGGGCCAACGTCCTGACTTTC. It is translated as CASSGGSSGANVLTF.

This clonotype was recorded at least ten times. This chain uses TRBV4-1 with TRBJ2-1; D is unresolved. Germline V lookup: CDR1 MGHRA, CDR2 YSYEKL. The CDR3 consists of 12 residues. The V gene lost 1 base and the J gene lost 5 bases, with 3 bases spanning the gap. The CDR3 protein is CASSQGNNEQFF. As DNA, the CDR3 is TGCGCCAGCAGCCAAGGGAACAATGAGCAGTTCTTC.